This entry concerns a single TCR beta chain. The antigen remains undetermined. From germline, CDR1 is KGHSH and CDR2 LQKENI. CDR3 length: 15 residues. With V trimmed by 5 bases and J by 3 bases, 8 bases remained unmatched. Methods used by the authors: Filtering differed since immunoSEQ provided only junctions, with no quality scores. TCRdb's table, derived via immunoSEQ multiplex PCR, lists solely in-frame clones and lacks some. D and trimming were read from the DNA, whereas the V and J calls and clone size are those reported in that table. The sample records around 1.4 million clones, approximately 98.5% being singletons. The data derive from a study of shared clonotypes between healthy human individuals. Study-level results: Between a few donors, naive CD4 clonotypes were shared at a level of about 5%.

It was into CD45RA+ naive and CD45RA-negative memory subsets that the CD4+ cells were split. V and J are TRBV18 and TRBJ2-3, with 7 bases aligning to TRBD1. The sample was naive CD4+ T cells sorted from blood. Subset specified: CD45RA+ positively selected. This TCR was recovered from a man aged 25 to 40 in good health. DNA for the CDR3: TGTGCCAGCTCAGCAGGTACAGGGGATACAGATACGCAGTATTTT. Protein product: CASSAGTGDTDTQYF.